The rows below give T cell receptor beta chains drawn from one sample of a study of OX40 agonist ivuxolimab in advanced cancers. Measured with immunoSEQ multiplex PCR; TCRdb has only the in-frame clones, and not every one. The data contain under 100,000 clones, roughly 88% of them singletons. Source: CD4+ or CD8+ T cells sorted from blood, taken in a trial of the OX40 agonist ivuxolimab. These receptors all stem from an adult with an advanced solid tumor such as melanoma, head and neck, liver or kidney cancer. The CDR3 runs from the conserved cysteine through the conserved F or W. D genes are given only for firm matches.

V gene	D gene	CDR3 length	J gene	CDR3 DNA	CDR3 protein
TRBV7-6	-	15	TRBJ2-5	TGTGCCAGCAGCTTAGGGCGCGGATACCAAGAGACCCAGTACTTC	CASSLGRGYQETQYF
TRBV30	-	17	TRBJ1-4	TGTGCCTGGAGTTTATCCAAAGTCCTAGGAGGGGGGGAAAAACTGTTTTTT	CAWSLSKVLGGGEKLFF
TRBV10-3	-	14	TRBJ1-1	TGTGCCATCAGTCGTGCAGGGACGAACACTGAAGCTTTCTTT	CAISRAGTNTEAFF
TRBV7-9	-	14	TRBJ2-3	TGTGCCAGCAGCCCCCCCAGGCTCGGCGGTACGCAGTATTTT	CASSPPRLGGTQYF
TRBV6-5	-	13	TRBJ2-7	TGTGCCAGCAGTTACTCAAAGCGACACGAGCAGTACTTC	CASSYSKRHEQYF
TRBV7-9	-	13	TRBJ2-7	TGTGCCAGCAGCGTTGACGGTTCCTACGAGCAGTACTTC	CASSVDGSYEQYF
TRBV19	TRBD2	16	TRBJ2-3	TGTGCCAGTAGTACCCCAGCGGGAGCAAGCACAGATACGCAGTATTTT	CASSTPAGASTDTQYF
TRBV5-8	-	16	TRBJ1-5	TGTGCCAGCAGCTTGTCGACAGGTTATAGCAATCAGCCCCAGCATTTT	CASSLSTGYSNQPQHF
TRBV9	TRBD1	15	TRBJ1-1	TGTGCCAGCACCCTACTGGGAGACAGGGGCACTGAAGCTTTCTTT	CASTLLGDRGTEAFF
TRBV27	-	15	TRBJ2-3	TGTGCATCCGGGGGCGCGGCCGTCCGCACAGATACGCAGTATTTT	CASGGAAVRTDTQYF
TRBV7-2	-	13	TRBJ1-1	TGTGCCAGCAGCTTAGTTCGGGGAACTGAAGCTTTCTTT	CASSLVRGTEAFF
TRBV9	-	15	TRBJ2-7	TGTGCCAGCAGCGTAGGAGACAGTCCCTCCTACGAGCAGTACTTC	CASSVGDSPSYEQYF
TRBV5-1	-	16	TRBJ2-3	TGCGCCAGCAGCTGGACTGCGGGGTTTGGCACAGATACGCAGTATTTT	CASSWTAGFGTDTQYF
TRBV6-5	TRBD2	15	TRBJ2-3	TGTGCCAGCAGTTACGTTAGCGGGGGGGCAGATACGCAGTATTTT	CASSYVSGGADTQYF
TRBV6-5	-	15	TRBJ2-2	TGTGCCAGCAGTTACGGGGGACTCCCCACCGGGGAGCTGTTTTTT	CASSYGGLPTGELFF
TRBV10-3	-	13	TRBJ2-2	TGTGCCATCGGGGGGCAGAACACCGGGGAGCTGTTTTTT	CAIGGQNTGELFF
TRBV6-6	-	14	TRBJ2-7	TGTGCCATAAGGAGGTCTAATTCCAACTACGAGCAGTACTTC	CAIRRSNSNYEQYF
TRBV10-1	-	13	TRBJ2-7	TGCGCCAGCGGCCCGGGCAGCTCCTACGAGCAGTACTTC	CASGPGSSYEQYF